This record covers a single T cell receptor beta chain. This clonotype showed up just a few times. Its antigen is still unknown. No base quality information exists; no much larger clone differs at one position. The sample comes from a study of response to subunit inactivated influenza vaccine (dated by TCRdb to 2016 to 2018). General notes on the study: Deep quantitative profiling of the T cell receptor repertoire was used in the study to follow responses to a trivalent subunit inactivated influenza vaccine. General study outcomes and caveats: The authors suggested that each seasonal influenza vaccination may recruit only a limited number of new T cells.

The germline V gene encodes CDR1 SGHRS and CDR2 YFSETQ. V is clipped by 4 bases and J by 0 bases, and the sequence between their germline boundaries is 9 bases long. Reading from cysteine to phenylalanine, the CDR3 counts 14 amino acids. Kept here is only the CDR3 DNA, which spans 42 bases and is read in frame from base 1. Library generation was performed with RT-PCR. Sequencing relied on an Illumina HiSeq 2500. TCRdb trimmed public reads at Q25 via fastp, called clones via MiXCR and kept in-frame beta chains. Here each entry gathers all rows of one CDR3 protein and keeps the most common genes and DNA. Within this sample are hundreds of thousands of distinct CDR3 sequences, with approximately 14% of them counted one time only. The ten biggest clones cover 11% of the sample.

The source of this sequence is a man aged 45-65 years who received an inactivated influenza vaccine. Donor details come from another sample of the same person, matched by shared clones. This specimen was PBMCs from blood, taken 11 to 12 days after vaccination. The chain employs TRBV5-1 and TRBJ2-3, with the D gene not confidently named. CDR3 sequence: CASSQKRSTDTQYF. The sequence in DNA is TGCGCCAGCAGCCAGAAAAGGAGCACAGATACGCAGTATTTT.